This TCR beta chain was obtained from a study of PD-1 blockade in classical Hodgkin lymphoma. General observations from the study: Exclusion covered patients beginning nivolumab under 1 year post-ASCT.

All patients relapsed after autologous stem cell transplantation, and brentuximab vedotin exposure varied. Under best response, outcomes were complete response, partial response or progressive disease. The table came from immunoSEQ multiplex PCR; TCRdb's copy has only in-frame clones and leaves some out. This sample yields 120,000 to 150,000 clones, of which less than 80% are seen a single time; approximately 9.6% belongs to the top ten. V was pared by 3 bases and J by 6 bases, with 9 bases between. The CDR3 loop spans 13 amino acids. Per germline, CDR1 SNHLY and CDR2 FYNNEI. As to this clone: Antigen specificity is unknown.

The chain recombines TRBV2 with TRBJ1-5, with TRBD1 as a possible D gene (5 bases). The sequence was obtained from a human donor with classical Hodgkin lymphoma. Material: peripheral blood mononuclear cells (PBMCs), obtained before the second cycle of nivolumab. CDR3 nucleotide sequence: TGTGCCAGCAGTGAGGGGGTGGGTCAGCCCCAGCATTTT. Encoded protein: CASSEGVGQPQHF. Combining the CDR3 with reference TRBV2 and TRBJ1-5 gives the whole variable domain EPEVTQTPSHQVTQMGQEVILRCVPISNHLYFYWYRQILGQKVEFLVSFYNNEISEKSEIFDDQFSVERPDGSNFTLKIRSTKLEDSAMYFCASSEGVGQPQHFGDGTRLSIL.